These 30 T cell receptor beta chains were all obtained from the same sample, sequenced in a study of blood T cell repertoires in COVID-19. Assay used: immunoSEQ multiplex PCR; TCRdb lists only in-frame clones, some missing. Here the sample spans some 100,000 clones, 80% to 95% being singletons. Input material: peripheral blood. The receptors come from a woman aged 55-70 years with active COVID-19.

The chain couples TRBV2 to TRBJ2-7, with 8 bases identical to TRBD1. CDR1 SNHLY and CDR2 FYNNEI come from the germline V gene. V trimming: 3 bases; J trimming: 2 bases; junction bases outside the gene matches: 6. The CDR3 contains 15 residues. CDR3 nucleotides: TGTGCCAGCAGTGAGAGGACAGGGAAAACCTACGAGCAGTACTTC. Encoded protein: CASSERTGKTYEQYF.

V usage is TRBV7-9 and J usage is TRBJ2-7; no reliable D call. The V gene lost 7 bases and the J gene lost 0 bases, with 10 bases spanning the gap. This CDR3 is built from 13 residues. CDR1 is SEHNR, CDR2 FQNEAQ, per germline (reference sequence). CDR3 sequence: CASTSSSSYEQYF. CDR3 in DNA: TGTGCCAGCACCTCGTCCAGCTCCTACGAGCAGTACTTC.

This clone came up once. The chain uses TRBV18 and TRBJ2-7; TRBD1 is a possible D gene (6 bases). Per germline, CDR1 KGHSH and CDR2 LQKENI. Deletions cut 3 bases from V and 6 bases from J, with 18 bases between. CDR3 size: 15 residues. The CDR3 is CASSPFAPDSSEQYF. The CDR3 DNA sequence: TGTGCCAGCTCACCTTTCGCCCCGGACAGTTCCGAGCAGTACTTC.

The CDR3 DNA is TGTGCCAGCAGCGGACAGATGAACACTGAAGCTTTCTTT. It specifies CASSGQMNTEAFF. The V call is TRBV12-3 or TRBV12-4, the J call TRBJ1-1, with a tentative D call TRBD1 (6 bases). V lost 6 bases and J lost 0, with 8 bases in between. The CDR3 has 13 amino acids.

In this sample, this clone turned up once. The rearrangement uses TRBV6-6 and TRBJ2-7; 9 bases fit TRBD2. The junction had 7 bases not matched to a gene; V was cut back by 7 bases and J by 3 bases. This CDR3 region has 14 residues. From germline, CDR1 is MNHNY and CDR2 SVGAGI (reference sequence). As DNA, the CDR3 is TGTGCCAGCACTCAAGGGCGGGGGGGCTACGAGCAGTACTTC. Translation: CASTQGRGGYEQYF.

The chain is built from TRBV6-5 and TRBJ2-7; D may be TRBD2 (7 bases). Trimming cost V 0 bases and J 5 bases, with 11 bases left between them. CDR1 and CDR2 from the germline V gene are MNHEY and SVGAGI. The CDR3 is 14 amino acids. CDR3 nucleotide sequence: TGTGCCAGCAGTTACTCGGGGGGGCCGGACGAGCAGTACTTC. Amino acid sequence: CASSYSGGPDEQYF.

The chain has TRBV9 and TRBJ1-4, with 10 nucleotides matching TRBD1. V was clipped by 0 bases and J by 6 bases; unmatched bases: 5. Germline CDR1 and CDR2: SGDLS and YYNGEE. The CDR3 loop spans 16 amino acids. Here the CDR3 reads CASSVGQGASYEKLFF. CDR3 DNA sequence: TGTGCCAGCAGCGTAGGACAGGGGGCGTCCTATGAAAAACTGTTTTTT.

The gene calls are TRBV30 and TRBJ1-2, with D possibly TRBD1 on 5 matching bases. Germline CDR1 is GTSNPN and CDR2 is SVGIG (reference sequence). V was shortened by 3 bases and J by 0 bases, with 8 bases between the two germline ends. The CDR3 runs 13 residues. DNA of the CDR3: TGTGCCTGGAGGGAAGGGGCTAACTATGGCTACACCTTC. Translating gives CAWREGANYGYTF.

The chain joins TRBV6-5 to TRBJ2-7; a possible D gene is TRBD1 (6 bases). The CDR3 loop spans 15 amino acids. V lost 5 bases to trimming and J lost 2 bases, with 16 bases between them. Germline V CDR1 and CDR2: MNHEY, SVGAGI. CDR3 sequence: CASSRQQGHPYEQYF. The CDR3 region has the DNA TGTGCCAGCAGTCGCCAACAGGGACACCCCTACGAGCAGTACTTC.

The chain has TRBV7-3 and TRBJ2-3; tentative D call: TRBD2 (6 bases). Germline CDR1 and CDR2: SGHTA and FQGTGA. This CDR3 is built from 14 residues. Trimming left V 5 bases short and J 0 bases short, with 9 bases between. The CDR3 loop is CASSPGLSTDTQYF. CDR3 coding DNA: TGTGCCAGCAGCCCGGGACTGAGCACAGATACGCAGTATTTT.

V is TRBV6-6 and J is TRBJ2-2; 8 bases agree with TRBD2. CDR1 and CDR2 from the germline V gene are MNHNY and SVGAGI (reference sequence). The V and J ends lost 4 bases and 4 bases, in that order; junction bases with no gene match: 8. This CDR3 is 16 amino acids long. In DNA, the CDR3 is TGTGCCAGCAGTTTAATCCTAGCGGGCAGCACCGGGGAGCTGTTTTTT. Protein: CASSLILAGSTGELFF.

This clone has just a few counts. The V gene is TRBV5-5, the J gene TRBJ2-3; 12 bases agree with TRBD2. The CDR3 has 17 residues. J was trimmed by 3 bases and V by 2 bases; bases with no gene match: 7. The germline V gene has CDR1 SGHKS and CDR2 YYEKEE (reference sequence). The CDR3 reads CASSFSTTSGRTDTQYF. The DNA for the CDR3 is TGTGCCAGCAGCTTTTCCACGACTAGCGGGAGAACAGATACGCAGTATTTT.

The chain joins TRBV28 to TRBJ1-1; unclear D gene. CDR1 is MDHEN and CDR2 is SYDVKM in the germline V gene. This CDR3 region has 14 residues. The ends were cut back, 1 base at V and 6 bases at J, with 12 bases in the middle. The CDR3 region is CASSLSYGSPEAFF. In nucleotides, the CDR3 is TGTGCCAGCAGTTTATCATACGGTAGCCCTGAAGCTTTCTTT.

V gene TRBV28 combines with J gene TRBJ2-7, with D uncertain. CDR1 is MDHEN and CDR2 is SYDVKM in the germline V gene. The CDR3 covers 15 residues. V lost 1 base, J lost 6 bases, and 16 bases lay in between. CDR3: CASSLSRPLKGEQYF. In DNA form, the CDR3 reads TGTGCCAGCAGTTTATCTAGGCCTCTGAAAGGCGAGCAGTACTTC.

The chain is built from TRBV12-2 and TRBJ2-7; TRBD2 was called by the table and not checked on the DNA. TRBV12-2 corresponds to a pseudogene. This CDR3 region has 19 residues. The CDR3 here is CASRDCWASSRQSSYEQYF. The CDR3 coding sequence is TGTGCAAGTCGCGACTGTTGGGCTAGCTCACGCCAAAGCTCCTACGAGCAGTACTTC.

The chain combines TRBV10-1 with TRBJ2-2, with TRBD2 matching 12 bases. This CDR3 contains 15 residues. CDR1 is WNHNN and CDR2 is SYGVQD in the germline V gene (reference sequence). V lost 8 bases and J lost 5; bases outside the gene matches: 6. CDR3 residues: CASGTTSGGTGELFF. The DNA for the CDR3 is TGCGCCAGCGGAACGACTAGCGGGGGAACCGGGGAGCTGTTTTTT.

The genes are TRBV11-3 and TRBJ2-5; D unclear. Germline assignment: CDR1 SGHNT and CDR2 YENEEA. The CDR3 spans 12 residues. Between the trimmed V and J ends, which lost 3 bases and 5 bases, there was a span of 7 bases. The CDR3 bases are TGTGCCAGCAGCTTGAGTGTGGAGACCCAGTACTTC. Protein product: CASSLSVETQYF.

The sample holds one count of this clone. The rearrangement uses TRBV28 and TRBJ2-2, with a tentative D call TRBD1 (6 bases). The germline CDR1 and CDR2 sequences are MDHEN and SYDVKM. With 1 base removed from V and 2 bases from J, the gap between germline ends came to 11 bases. The CDR3 is 16 amino acids. CDR3 region: CASSLLLGQNTGELFF. The DNA for the CDR3 is TGTGCCAGCAGTTTATTATTGGGACAAAACACCGGGGAGCTGTTTTTT.

V gene TRBV3-1 (or the pseudogene TRBV3-2) combines with J gene TRBJ1-5, with 8 bases aligning to TRBD1. Germline trimming cut 0 bases from V and 2 bases from J; bases unmatched to any gene: 12. There are 19 residues in the CDR3. Looked up from germline, CDR1 is LGHDT and CDR2 is YNNKEL (reference sequence). CDR3 loop: CASSQDRAPTGAGNQPQHF. CDR3 in DNA: TGTGCCAGCAGCCAAGACCGGGCCCCGACAGGGGCAGGCAATCAGCCCCAGCATTTT.

The J gene is TRBJ1-2, the V gene TRBV6-5; tentatively, D is TRBD1 (5 bases). Trimming removed 8 bases from V and 0 bases from J, with 10 bases in between. CDR1 and CDR2 (germline): MNHEY, SVGAGI. CDR3 length: 13 amino acids. CDR3 nucleotides: TGTGCCAGCTACCGGGGGACTAACTATGGCTACACCTTC. Its protein is CASYRGTNYGYTF.

The chain recombines TRBV7-8 with TRBJ1-1; unclear D gene. The CDR3 contains 14 residues. Trimming took 2 bases from V and 2 from J, leaving 9 bases between them. Per the germline V gene, CDR1 is SGHVS and CDR2 is FQNEAQ. CDR3 sequence: CASSLNARNTEAFF. CDR3 in DNA: TGTGCCAGCAGCTTAAACGCGAGAAACACTGAAGCTTTCTTT.

The CDR3 region has the DNA TGTGCCAGCAGCTTACCACGCTTACAGGGGGCGGACTACGAGCAGTACTTC. It codes for CASSLPRLQGADYEQYF. The chain couples TRBV7-9 to TRBJ2-7, with TRBD1 identical over 9 bases. Germline V gene data show CDR1 as SEHNR and CDR2 as FQNEAQ (reference sequence). The J segment lost 3 bases and the V segment lost 2 bases, leaving 11 bases of the junction unmatched. The CDR3 is 17 amino acids.

This chain uses TRBV5-1 with TRBJ2-3; the D gene is possibly TRBD2 (5 bases). CDR3 length: 13 amino acids. The germline V and J ends were trimmed by 1 base and 6 bases, with 9 bases remaining between them. The germline CDR1 and CDR2 sequences are SGHRS and YFSETQ. In DNA form, the CDR3 reads TGCGCCAGCAGCTTGAATGGGGAGGATACGCAGTATTTT. Translating it yields CASSLNGEDTQYF.

This chain uses TRBV29-1 with TRBJ2-7; 9 bases are shared with TRBD1. The CDR3 has 13 residues. After removal of 7 bases from V and 6 bases from J, the junction contained 10 bases not matched to a gene. The germline V gene has CDR1 SQVTM and CDR2 ANQGSEA. CDR3 residues: CSAGRDRAGEQYF. The CDR3 bases are TGCAGCGCTGGCAGGGACAGGGCTGGCGAGCAGTACTTC.

This clone has a single count. The chain carries TRBV5-6 and TRBJ2-1; D might be TRBD1 (6 bases). Germline V gene data show CDR1 as SGHDT and CDR2 as YYEEEE. Trimming removed 0 bases at V and 4 bases at J, with 8 bases between. The CDR3 spans 14 residues. The CDR3 nucleotides read TGTGCCAGCAGCTTGGCAGGACAGTACAATGAGCAGTTCTTC. Translating gives CASSLAGQYNEQFF.

The V gene is TRBV14, the J gene TRBJ1-6; D perhaps matches TRBD1 (5 bases). Germline loops: CDR1 SGHDN, CDR2 FVKESK. The CDR3 consists of 15 residues. V lost 6 bases and J lost 5, with 14 bases in between. The CDR3 DNA is TGTGCCAGCAGGGCAGGGCGAGATAATAATTCACCCCTCCACTTT. Its protein is CASRAGRDNNSPLHF.

This chain's CDR3 is CASSPREVAYGYTF. The CDR3 DNA sequence: TGTGCCAGCAGCCCCAGGGAAGTTGCCTATGGCTACACCTTC. The chain carries TRBV27 and TRBJ1-2; D possibly corresponds to TRBD1 (5 bases). The germline CDR1 and CDR2 sequences are MNHEY and SMNVEV (reference sequence). CDR3 size: 14 residues. Trimming pared 6 bases from V and 4 bases from J, leaving 15 bases between.

This chain links TRBV6-2 or TRBV6-3 with TRBJ2-3, with D possibly matching TRBD2 (6 bases). Germline values: CDR1 MNHEY, CDR2 SVGEGT. This CDR3 comprises 16 residues. V lost 4 bases and J 1 base, leaving 15 bases between the germline ends. CDR3 sequence: CASSFERATGTDTQYF. The CDR3 coding sequence is TGTGCCAGCAGTTTCGAGCGGGCCACCGGCACAGATACGCAGTATTTT.

The J gene is TRBJ1-6, the V gene TRBV27; unclear D gene. This CDR3 is built from 15 residues. The germline V and J ends were trimmed by 5 bases and 7 bases, with 15 bases remaining between them. Germline V CDR1 and CDR2: MNHEY, SMNVEV (reference sequence). CDR3: CASSPLTVSNSPLHF. In DNA, the CDR3 is TGTGCCAGCAGTCCCCTGACTGTCTCCAATTCACCCCTCCACTTT.

The V and J genes are TRBV5-6 and TRBJ1-5, with D possibly matching TRBD1 (6 bases). This CDR3 region has 15 residues. Trimming stripped 2 bases from V and 7 bases from J, with 16 bases between. CDR1 and CDR2 from the germline V gene are SGHDT and YYEEEE. The DNA for the CDR3 is TGTGCCAGCAGCTTCAGAGGGGGAAAGGGGCAGCCCCAGCATTTT. It specifies CASSFRGGKGQPQHF.